The rows below give T cell receptor beta chains drawn from one sample of a study of blood T cell repertoires in COVID-19. The repertoire was sequenced with immunoSEQ multiplex PCR; TCRdb's copy has only in-frame clones and lacks some. The sample consists of around 52,000 clones, about 80% of them appearing once. Sample: peripheral blood. The receptors were gathered from a woman aged 55-75 years with acute or convalescent COVID-19. Both conserved end residues are part of each CDR3. A D gene is named only where the DNA matches it firmly. Some rows have no size entry. The others give once, few or many, or a class for an expanded clone.

D,V,size,J,DNA,CDR3
.,TRBV15,.,TRBJ2-7,TGTGCCACCAGCAGAGCGGGCAGCGGAGTCTCCTACGAGCAGTACTTC,CATSRAGSGVSYEQYF
.,TRBV7-3,.,TRBJ2-2,TGTGCCAGCAGCCGAAAGACCCAGGGCACCGGGGAGCTGTTTTTT,CASSRKTQGTGELFF
.,TRBV10-3,.,TRBJ2-5,TGTGCCATCAGTGAGGGGGTCGGGGGAGACCAAGAGACCCAGTACTTC,CAISEGVGGDQETQYF
.,TRBV4-1,.,TRBJ1-1,TGCGCCAGCAGCCAACCCCTCGGCACTGAAGCTTTCTTT,CASSQPLGTEAFF
.,TRBV7-9,.,TRBJ2-5,TGTGCCAGCAGCTCTAGAAATCGGGGGCAAGAGACCCAGTACTTC,CASSSRNRGQETQYF
.,TRBV13,.,TRBJ2-1,TGTGCCAGCAGCTTAGCCGGGATTGGCGATGAGCAGTTCTTC,CASSLAGIGDEQFF
TRBD2,TRBV5-4,.,TRBJ2-3,TGTGCCAGCAGCTCGGGACTAGCGGGGGGGGCAGATACGCAGTATTTT,CASSSGLAGGADTQYF
.,TRBV7-2,few,TRBJ1-4,TGTGCCAGCAGCAAAGCGGGGGGTGCAACTAATGAAAAACTGTTTTTT,CASSKAGGATNEKLFF
.,TRBV6-4,.,TRBJ2-3,TGTGCCAGCAGTGCCAGGGGCACAGATACGCAGTATTTT,CASSARGTDTQYF
.,TRBV6-2/TRBV6-3,.,TRBJ2-1,TGTGCCAGCAGTCAACAGGGAGCGGGGTACAATGAGCAGTTCTTC,CASSQQGAGYNEQFF
.,TRBV3-1/TRBV3-2,.,TRBJ2-7,TGTGCCAGCTTGGGCCATGGAGGCGAGCAGTACTTC,CASLGHGGEQYF
.,TRBV2,.,TRBJ2-6,TGTGCCAGCAGTGAAGCGGGGACTTTAAACCTCTCTGGGGCCAACGTCCTGACTTTC,CASSEAGTLNLSGANVLTF
TRBD1,TRBV7-9,.,TRBJ1-2,TGTGCCAGCAGCATCGACAGGGCAGCGGACTATGGCTACACCTTC,CASSIDRAADYGYTF
.,TRBV7-3,.,TRBJ1-2,TGTGCCAGCAGCTCAGGGGCCGGCTACACCTTC,CASSSGAGYTF
.,TRBV5-4,.,TRBJ1-1,TGTGCCAGCAGCTTGCAGGGTAGCATGAACACTGAAGCTTTCTTT,CASSLQGSMNTEAFF
TRBD1,TRBV4-1,.,TRBJ1-5,TGCGCCAGCAGCCGGACAGGGGACGGTCAGCCCCAGCATTTT,CASSRTGDGQPQHF
.,TRBV29-1,.,TRBJ1-4,TGCAGCGCTAGTGACACATATGAAAAACTGTTTTTT,CSASDTYEKLFF
.,TRBV7-9,.,TRBJ2-3,TGTGCCAGCAGCTTAGTGAGGGAAACAGATACGCAGTATTTT,CASSLVRETDTQYF
.,TRBV11-3,.,TRBJ1-1,TGTGCCAGCAGCCTGGGGGCGAACACTGAAGCTTTCTTT,CASSLGANTEAFF
TRBD1,TRBV5-1,.,TRBJ1-2,TGCGCCAGCAGCTTAGGACAGGGGCCCCTTTATGGCTACACCTTC,CASSLGQGPLYGYTF
.,TRBV6-5,.,TRBJ1-1,TGTGCCAGCAGTTATTCAGGGGTTGAAGCTTTCTTT,CASSYSGVEAFF
.,TRBV29-1,.,TRBJ1-1,TGCAGCGAGAGACGGGAGGGCACTGAAGCTTTCTTT,CSERREGTEAFF
.,TRBV19,once,TRBJ1-5,TGTGCCAGTAGTATAGTGGTAGATAGCAATCAGCCCCAGCATTTT,CASSIVVDSNQPQHF
.,TRBV18,.,TRBJ1-1,TGTGCCAGCTCACCGATGAACAGGGTAATGCCGAACACTGAAGCTTTCTTT,CASSPMNRVMPNTEAFF
TRBD1,TRBV30,.,TRBJ1-4,TGTGCCTGGAGTCCCCTCGGGACAGGGGTTGAAAAACTGTTTTTT,CAWSPLGTGVEKLFF
TRBD2,TRBV7-9,.,TRBJ2-1,TGTGCCAGCAGTCCGGGACTAGCTTGGAATGAGCAGTTCTTC,CASSPGLAWNEQFF
TRBD1,TRBV5-5,.,TRBJ2-7,TGTGCCAGCAGCGCGGAGGTCGGGACAGACTACGAGCAGTACTTC,CASSAEVGTDYEQYF
TRBD1,TRBV18,.,TRBJ1-1,TGTGCCAGCTCACCGGATCCGGGACAGGGCTACACTGAAGCTTTCTTT,CASSPDPGQGYTEAFF
TRBD2,TRBV7-3,.,TRBJ2-3,TGTGCCAGCAGCTACGCGGGGGATTCTACAGATACGCAGTATTTT,CASSYAGDSTDTQYF
.,TRBV20-1,.,TRBJ2-7,TGCAGTGCTAAGGACAGCTACGAGCAGTACTTC,CSAKDSYEQYF
.,TRBV6-5,.,TRBJ2-6,TGTGCCAGCAGTCAGGAATCTGGGGCCAACGTCCTGACTTTC,CASSQESGANVLTF
TRBD1,TRBV6-5,.,TRBJ1-5,TGTGCCTCTAAAAGGACAGGGGGTCAGCCCCAGCATTTT,CASKRTGGQPQHF
.,TRBV10-3,.,TRBJ1-6,TGTGCCATCAGTGAGGAGTATAATTCACCCCTCCACTTT,CAISEEYNSPLHF
TRBD1,TRBV10-1,.,TRBJ2-3,TGCGCCAGCAGTGAAGGACAGGGGAATTTACATACGCAGTATTTT,CASSEGQGNLHTQYF
TRBD1,TRBV9,.,TRBJ1-2,TGTGCCAGCAGCTCGGGACAGGGCAGGGGCTACACCTTC,CASSSGQGRGYTF
.,TRBV24-1,.,TRBJ2-3,TGTGCCACCAGTGATGATCCAGGTACGCAGTATTTT,CATSDDPGTQYF
TRBD1,TRBV30,.,TRBJ2-5,TGTGCCTGGAGTGTACCGGACAGGGGGCAAGAGACCCAGTACTTC,CAWSVPDRGQETQYF
TRBD1,TRBV18,.,TRBJ1-1,TGTGCCAGCTCACCCACGGACAGGGACACTGAAGCTTTCTTT,CASSPTDRDTEAFF
TRBD1,TRBV5-1,.,TRBJ1-1,TGCGCCAGCAGCTTTACAGGGGCGAACACTGAAGCTTTCTTT,CASSFTGANTEAFF
TRBD2,TRBV4-1,.,TRBJ2-1,TGCGCCAGCAGCCAGCGGACTAGTAATGGCAATGAGCAGTTCTTC,CASSQRTSNGNEQFF
.,TRBV19,.,TRBJ2-3,TGTGCCAGTAGTATACCAGGGGCAGATACGCAGTATTTT,CASSIPGADTQYF
TRBD2,TRBV6-4,few,TRBJ2-3,TGTGCCAGCAGCCCGGGGGGTACCACAGATACGCAGTATTTT,CASSPGGTTDTQYF
TRBD1,TRBV3-1/TRBV3-2,.,TRBJ2-5,TGTGCCAGCAGCCAGAGACAGGGGGAGACCCAGTACTTC,CASSQRQGETQYF
.,TRBV5-4,few,TRBJ2-7,TGTGCCAGCAGCTTGGAACAGGGCTACGAGCAGTACTTC,CASSLEQGYEQYF
.,TRBV12-3/TRBV12-4,.,TRBJ1-6,TGTGCCAGCAGTGAAGGGGGACGCTCACCCCTCCACTTT,CASSEGGRSPLHF
.,TRBV7-9,once,TRBJ2-1,TGTGCCAGCTGTCCGGGGGAACCCAGGAATGAGCAGTTCTTC,CASCPGEPRNEQFF
.,TRBV19,.,TRBJ1-1,TGTGCCAGTAGTATAGTACGGGGGACTGAAGCTTTCTTT,CASSIVRGTEAFF
TRBD2,TRBV4-2,few,TRBJ2-1,TGTGCCAGCAGCCAGGGACTAGCGGGGCGCAATGAGCAGTTCTTC,CASSQGLAGRNEQFF
TRBD1,TRBV25-1,.,TRBJ2-2,TGTGCCAGCGGGAGACAGGGACCGGGGGAGCTGTTTTTT,CASGRQGPGELFF
TRBD1,TRBV7-9,.,TRBJ1-4,TGTGCCAGCAGCTTAAGAGGGACAGGCTTTACTTTTGAAAAACTGTTTTTT,CASSLRGTGFTFEKLFF
TRBD2,TRBV9,.,TRBJ2-2,TGTGCCCGCAGCCCCGGTCCGGGGGGGGCCGGGGAGCTGTTTTTT,CARSPGPGGAGELFF
.,TRBV4-2,.,TRBJ1-5,TGTGCCAGCAGCCAAGAACCTACAGGGCCCGACCCATATAGCAATCAGCCCCAGCATTTT,CASSQEPTGPDPYSNQPQHF
.,TRBV27,.,TRBJ2-5,TGTGCCAGCAGTGGACGGGCGTCCAGGGCCCAGTACTTC,CASSGRASRAQYF
.,TRBV29-1,.,TRBJ2-7,TGCAGCGTCCAGGGGGGCGGCGGATCCTACGAGCAGTACTTC,CSVQGGGGSYEQYF